Following are 8 T cell receptor beta chains from one sample sequenced in a study of blood T cell repertoires in COVID-19. Here immunoSEQ multiplex PCR was the method, and the copy in TCRdb shows in-frame clones only, minus some. The sample shows approximately 160,000 clones, roughly 84% of them seen only once. Sequencing was done on a sample of peripheral blood. Receptors originate from a woman in her sixties or seventies with COVID-19, enrolled during active disease.

This chain joins TRBV6-2 or TRBV6-3 and TRBJ2-3; no definite D call. Trimming took 2 bases from V and 6 from J, leaving 12 bases between them. CDR3 length: 14 amino acids. Germline assignment: CDR1 MNHEY and CDR2 SVGEGT. CDR3 in DNA: TGTGCCAGCAGTTACACTCCTCAGGTGGATACGCAGTATTTT. Its protein product is CASSYTPQVDTQYF.

V is TRBV29-1 and J is TRBJ2-5; D is unresolved. CDR1 is SQVTM and CDR2 is ANQGSEA in the germline V gene. V was trimmed by 6 bases and J by 6 bases, leaving 17 bases between them. This CDR3 comprises 13 residues. CDR3 amino acids: CSVRDMAAQTQYF. The CDR3 DNA follows: TGCAGCGTACGCGACATGGCCGCACAGACCCAGTACTTC.

This clone was detected once. The gene calls are TRBV11-3 and TRBJ2-1; D is possibly TRBD1 (6 bases). The CDR3 extends over 14 amino acids. Germline V CDR1 and CDR2: SGHNT, YENEEA. The V end lost 5 bases, the J end lost 5 bases, and 13 bases lay between the germline ends. The CDR3 coding sequence is TGTGCCAGCAGCCAACGTACAGGGAACAATGAGCAGTTCTTC. It yields the protein CASSQRTGNNEQFF.

This clone was recorded once. The chain combines TRBV5-1 with TRBJ1-1; unclear D gene. V dropped 0 bases and J dropped 2 bases, with 8 bases sitting between them. Germline V gene lookup returns CDR1 SGHRS and CDR2 YFSETQ. The CDR3 runs 14 residues. CDR3 DNA sequence: TGCGCCAGCAGCTTGGCTCACATTAACACTGAAGCTTTCTTT. Its translation: CASSLAHINTEAFF.

This rearrangement joins TRBV6-6 to TRBJ1-4; 7 positions match TRBD1. Per germline, CDR1 MNHNY and CDR2 SVGAGI (reference sequence). The CDR3 covers 15 residues. V shed 6 bases, J shed 0 bases, and the junction held 4 bases outside the gene matches. CDR3 nucleotides: TGTGCCAGCAGGCAACAGGGGACAACTAATGAAAAACTGTTTTTT. Its protein is CASRQQGTTNEKLFF.

The chain links TRBV3-1 (or the pseudogene TRBV3-2) to TRBJ1-5, with a weak D call TRBD1 (5 bases). The V and J ends lost 3 bases and 13 bases respectively, with 10 bases between them. Germline CDR1 and CDR2: LGHDT and YNNKEL (reference sequence). The CDR3 is made up of 11 amino acids. Here the CDR3 DNA reads TGTGCCAGCAGCCAGGGGACTCCTCAGCATTTT. As protein: CASSQGTPQHF.

This rearrangement joins TRBV19 to TRBJ2-2; 7 bases map to TRBD1. V gave up 4 bases and J gave up 4 bases; unmatched junction bases: 6. CDR1 and CDR2 (germline): LNHDA, SQIVND (reference sequence). The CDR3 runs 15 residues. The CDR3 loop is CASSTTGVRTGELFF. CDR3 sequence (DNA): TGTGCCAGTAGTACTACAGGGGTTCGCACCGGGGAGCTGTTTTTT.

Notes on this clone: The sample contains more than one DNA sequence encoding this CDR3. The J gene is TRBJ1-1, the V gene TRBV15, with a tentative D call TRBD1 (6 bases). CDR3 length: 15 residues. The germline V gene encodes CDR1 LNHNV and CDR2 YYDKDF (reference sequence). V gave up 1 base and J gave up 4 bases, with 13 bases separating them. In DNA, the CDR3 is TGTGCCACCAGCAGAGGGGGCAGGGGAAGCACTGAAGCTTTCTTT. Translation gives CATSRGGRGSTEAFF.